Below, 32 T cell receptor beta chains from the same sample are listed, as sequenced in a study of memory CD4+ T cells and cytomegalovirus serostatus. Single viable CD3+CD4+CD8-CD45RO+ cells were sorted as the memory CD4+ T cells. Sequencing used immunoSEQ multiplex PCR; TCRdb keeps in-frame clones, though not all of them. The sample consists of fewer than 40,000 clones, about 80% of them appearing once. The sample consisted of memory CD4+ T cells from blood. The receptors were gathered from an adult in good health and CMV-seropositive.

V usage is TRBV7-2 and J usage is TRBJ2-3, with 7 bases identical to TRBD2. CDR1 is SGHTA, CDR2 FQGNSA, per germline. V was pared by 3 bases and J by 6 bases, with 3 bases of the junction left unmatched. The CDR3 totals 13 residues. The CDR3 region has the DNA TGTGCCAGCAGCTTCACTAGCGCCGATACGCAGTATTTT. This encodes CASSFTSADTQYF.

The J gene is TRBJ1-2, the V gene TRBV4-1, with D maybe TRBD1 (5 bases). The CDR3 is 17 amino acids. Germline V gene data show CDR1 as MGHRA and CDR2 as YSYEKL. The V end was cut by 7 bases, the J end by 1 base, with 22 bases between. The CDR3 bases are TGCGCCAGCACCTCTATAAGACGACAGAGACTTAACTATGGCTACACCTTC. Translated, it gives CASTSIRRQRLNYGYTF.

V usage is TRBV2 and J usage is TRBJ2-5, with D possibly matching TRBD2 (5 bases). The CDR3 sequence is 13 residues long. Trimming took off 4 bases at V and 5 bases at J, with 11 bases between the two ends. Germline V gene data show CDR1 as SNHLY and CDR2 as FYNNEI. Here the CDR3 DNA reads TGTGCCAGCAGTGTGGACTCCAAGGAGACCCAGTACTTC. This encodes CASSVDSKETQYF.

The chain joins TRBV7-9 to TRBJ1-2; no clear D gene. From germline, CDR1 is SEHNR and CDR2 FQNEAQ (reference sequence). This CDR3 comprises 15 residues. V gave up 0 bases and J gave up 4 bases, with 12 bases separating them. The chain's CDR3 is CASSLATIGVYGYTF. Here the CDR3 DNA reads TGTGCCAGCAGCTTAGCAACCATTGGAGTCTATGGCTACACCTTC.

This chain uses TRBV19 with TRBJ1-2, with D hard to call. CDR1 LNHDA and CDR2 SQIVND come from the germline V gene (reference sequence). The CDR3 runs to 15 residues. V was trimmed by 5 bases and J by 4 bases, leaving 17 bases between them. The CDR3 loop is CASSVDNRKTYGYTF. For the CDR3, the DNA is TGTGCCAGTAGTGTCGATAATCGAAAGACCTATGGCTACACCTTC. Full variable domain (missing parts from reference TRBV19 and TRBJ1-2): DGGITQSPKYLFRKEGQNVTLSCEQNLNHDAMYWYRQDPGQGLRLIYYSQIVNDFQKGDIAEGYSVSREKKESFPLTVTSAQKNPTAFYLCASSVDNRKTYGYTFGSGTRLTVV.

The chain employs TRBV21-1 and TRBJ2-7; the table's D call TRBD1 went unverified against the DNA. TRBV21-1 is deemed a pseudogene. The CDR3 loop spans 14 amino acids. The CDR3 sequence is CASSSTGNSYEQYF. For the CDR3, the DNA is TGTGCCAGCAGCAGCACAGGGAACTCCTACGAGCAGTACTTC.

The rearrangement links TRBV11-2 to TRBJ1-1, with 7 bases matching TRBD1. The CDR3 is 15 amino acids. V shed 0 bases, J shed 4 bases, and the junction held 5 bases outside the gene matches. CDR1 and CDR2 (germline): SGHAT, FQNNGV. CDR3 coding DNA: TGTGCCAGCAGCTTAGATACAGGGGACGGCACTGAAGCTTTCTTT. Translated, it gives CASSLDTGDGTEAFF.

CDR3 amino acids: CASSTRDPGFSTDTQYF. The CDR3 region has the DNA TGTGCCAGCAGCACTCGGGACCCGGGTTTCAGTACAGATACGCAGTATTTT. The genes are TRBV7-8 and TRBJ2-3; D is possibly TRBD1 or TRBD2 (5 bases each). V lost 5 bases to trimming and J lost 3 bases, with 21 bases between them. The CDR3 loop spans 17 amino acids. The germline CDR1 and CDR2 sequences are SGHVS and FQNEAQ.

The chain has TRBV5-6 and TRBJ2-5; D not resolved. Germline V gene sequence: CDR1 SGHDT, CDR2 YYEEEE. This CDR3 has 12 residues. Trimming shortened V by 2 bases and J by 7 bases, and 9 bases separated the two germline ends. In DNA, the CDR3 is TGTGCCAGCAGCTTAGCAGTGGGGACCCAGTACTTC. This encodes CASSLAVGTQYF.

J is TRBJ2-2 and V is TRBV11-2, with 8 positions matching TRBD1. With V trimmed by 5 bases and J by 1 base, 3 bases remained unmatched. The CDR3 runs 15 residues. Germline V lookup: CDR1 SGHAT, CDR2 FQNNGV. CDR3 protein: CASSHTGGNTGELFF. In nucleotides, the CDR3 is TGTGCCAGCAGCCACACAGGGGGGAACACCGGGGAGCTGTTTTTT.

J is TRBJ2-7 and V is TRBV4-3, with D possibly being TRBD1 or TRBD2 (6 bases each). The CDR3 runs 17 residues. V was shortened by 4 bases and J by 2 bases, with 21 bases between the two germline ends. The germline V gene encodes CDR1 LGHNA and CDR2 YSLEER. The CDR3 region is CASSRDLGAGVPYEQYF. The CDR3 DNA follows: TGCGCCAGCAGCCGGGACTTAGGGGCAGGGGTACCCTACGAGCAGTACTTC.

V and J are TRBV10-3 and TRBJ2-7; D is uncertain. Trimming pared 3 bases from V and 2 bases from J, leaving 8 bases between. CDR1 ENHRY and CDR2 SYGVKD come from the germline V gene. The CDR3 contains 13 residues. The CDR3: CAISDPGPYEQYF. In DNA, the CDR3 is TGTGCCATCAGTGATCCAGGCCCCTACGAGCAGTACTTC.

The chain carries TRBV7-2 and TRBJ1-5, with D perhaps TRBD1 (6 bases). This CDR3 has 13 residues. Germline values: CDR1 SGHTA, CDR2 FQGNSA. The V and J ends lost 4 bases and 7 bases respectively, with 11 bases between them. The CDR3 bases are TGTGCCAGCAGCTCATACAGGGACCAGCCCCAGCATTTT. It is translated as CASSSYRDQPQHF.

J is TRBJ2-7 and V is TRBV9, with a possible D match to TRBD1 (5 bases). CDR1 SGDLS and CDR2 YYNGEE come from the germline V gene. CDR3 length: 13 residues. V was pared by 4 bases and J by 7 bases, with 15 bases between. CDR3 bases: TGTGCCAGCAGCAAACAGGATTCAGGAGAGCAGTACTTC. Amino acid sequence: CASSKQDSGEQYF.

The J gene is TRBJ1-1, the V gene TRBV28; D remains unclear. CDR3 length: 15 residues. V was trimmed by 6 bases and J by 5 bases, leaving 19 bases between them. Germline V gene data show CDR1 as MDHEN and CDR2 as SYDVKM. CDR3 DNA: TGTGCCAGCAGCCGATCATCCGGGTTTCGGACTGAAGCTTTCTTT. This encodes CASSRSSGFRTEAFF.

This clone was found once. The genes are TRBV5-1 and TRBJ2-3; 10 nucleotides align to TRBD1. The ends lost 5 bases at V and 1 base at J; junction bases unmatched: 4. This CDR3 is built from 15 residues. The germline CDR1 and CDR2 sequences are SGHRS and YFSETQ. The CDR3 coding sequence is TGCGCCAGCAGTAACGGACAGGGGGGCACAGATACGCAGTATTTT. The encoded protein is CASSNGQGGTDTQYF.

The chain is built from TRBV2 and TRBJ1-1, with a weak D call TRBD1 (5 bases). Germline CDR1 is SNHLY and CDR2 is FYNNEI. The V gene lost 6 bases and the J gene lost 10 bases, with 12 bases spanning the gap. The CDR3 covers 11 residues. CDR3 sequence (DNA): TGTGCCAGCAGATTACAGGATTTAGCTTTCTTT. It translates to CASRLQDLAFF.

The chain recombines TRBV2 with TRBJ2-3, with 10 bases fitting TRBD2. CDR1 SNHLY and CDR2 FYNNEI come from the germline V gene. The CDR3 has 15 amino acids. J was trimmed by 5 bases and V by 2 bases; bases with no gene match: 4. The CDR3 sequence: CASSERTSGGDTQYF. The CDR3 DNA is TGTGCCAGCAGTGAAAGGACTAGCGGTGGAGATACGCAGTATTTT. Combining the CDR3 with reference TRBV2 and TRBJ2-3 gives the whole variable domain EPEVTQTPSHQVTQMGQEVILRCVPISNHLYFYWYRQILGQKVEFLVSFYNNEISEKSEIFDDQFSVERPDGSNFTLKIRSTKLEDSAMYFCASSERTSGGDTQYFGPGTRLTVL.

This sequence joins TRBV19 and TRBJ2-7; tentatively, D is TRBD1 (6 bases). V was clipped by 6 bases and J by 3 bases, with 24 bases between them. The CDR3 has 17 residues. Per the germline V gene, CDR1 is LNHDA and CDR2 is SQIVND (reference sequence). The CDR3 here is CASSQTLRDTHRYEQYF. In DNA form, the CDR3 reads TGTGCCAGTAGCCAAACCCTCCGGGACACTCACCGCTACGAGCAGTACTTC.

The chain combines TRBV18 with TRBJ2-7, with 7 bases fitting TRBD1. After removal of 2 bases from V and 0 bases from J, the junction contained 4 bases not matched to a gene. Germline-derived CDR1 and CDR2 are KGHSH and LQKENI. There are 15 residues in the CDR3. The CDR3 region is CASSPETGSSYEQYF. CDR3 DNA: TGTGCCAGCTCACCAGAGACAGGGTCCTCCTACGAGCAGTACTTC.

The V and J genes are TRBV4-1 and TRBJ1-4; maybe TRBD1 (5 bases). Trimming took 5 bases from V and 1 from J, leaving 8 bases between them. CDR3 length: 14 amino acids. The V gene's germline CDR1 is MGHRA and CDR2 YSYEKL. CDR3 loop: CASSGGGTNEKLFF. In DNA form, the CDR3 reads TGCGCCAGCAGCGGGGGGGGAACTAATGAAAAACTGTTTTTT.

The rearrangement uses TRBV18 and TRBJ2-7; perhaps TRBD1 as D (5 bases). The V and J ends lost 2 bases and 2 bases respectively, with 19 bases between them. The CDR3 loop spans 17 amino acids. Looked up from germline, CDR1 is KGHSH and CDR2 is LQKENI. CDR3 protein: CASSPADRGPLTYEQYF. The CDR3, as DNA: TGTGCCAGCTCACCAGCGGATAGGGGCCCTCTAACCTACGAGCAGTACTTC.

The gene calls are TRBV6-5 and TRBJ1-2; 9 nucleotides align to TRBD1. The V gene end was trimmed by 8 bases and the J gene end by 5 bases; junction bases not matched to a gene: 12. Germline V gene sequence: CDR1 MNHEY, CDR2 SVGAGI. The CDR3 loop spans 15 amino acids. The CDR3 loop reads CASFGQGLIGYGYTF. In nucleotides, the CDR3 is TGTGCCAGCTTTGGACAGGGGCTGATCGGGTATGGCTACACCTTC.

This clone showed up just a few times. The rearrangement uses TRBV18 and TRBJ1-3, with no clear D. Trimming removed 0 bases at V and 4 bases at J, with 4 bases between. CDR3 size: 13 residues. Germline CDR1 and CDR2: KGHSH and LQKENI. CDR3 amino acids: CASSPPRGNTIYF. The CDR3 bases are TGTGCCAGCTCACCACCGAGAGGAAACACCATATATTTT.

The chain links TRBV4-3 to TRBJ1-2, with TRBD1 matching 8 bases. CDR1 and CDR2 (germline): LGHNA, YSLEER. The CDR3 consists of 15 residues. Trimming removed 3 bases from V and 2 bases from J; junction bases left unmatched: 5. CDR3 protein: CASSHWDRPNYGYTF. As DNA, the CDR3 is TGCGCCAGCAGCCATTGGGACAGGCCCAACTATGGCTACACCTTC.

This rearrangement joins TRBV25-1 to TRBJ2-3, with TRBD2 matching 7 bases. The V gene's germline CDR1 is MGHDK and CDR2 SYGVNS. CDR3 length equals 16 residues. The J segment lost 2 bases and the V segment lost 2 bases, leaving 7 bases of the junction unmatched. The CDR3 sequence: CASSEGQGGLTDTQYF. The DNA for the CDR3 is TGTGCCAGCAGTGAAGGGCAGGGAGGGCTCACAGATACGCAGTATTTT. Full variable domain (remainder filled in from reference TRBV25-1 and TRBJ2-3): EADIYQTPRYLVIGTGKKITLECSQTMGHDKMYWYQQDPGMELHLIHYSYGVNSTEKGDLSSESTVSRIRTEHFPLTLESARPSHTSQYLCASSEGQGGLTDTQYFGPGTRLTVL.

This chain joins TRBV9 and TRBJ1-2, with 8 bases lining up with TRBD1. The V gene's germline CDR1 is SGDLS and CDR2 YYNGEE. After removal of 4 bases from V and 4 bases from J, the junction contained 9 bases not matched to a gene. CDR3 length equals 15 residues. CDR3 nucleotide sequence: TGTGCCAGCAGCCCCGAGACAGGGGTGGCCTATGGCTACACCTTC. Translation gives CASSPETGVAYGYTF. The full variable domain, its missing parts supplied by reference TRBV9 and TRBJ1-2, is DSGVTQTPKHLITATGQRVTLRCSPRSGDLSVYWYQQSLDQGLQFLIQYYNGEERAKGNILERFSAQQFPDLHSELNLSSLELGDSALYFCASSPETGVAYGYTFGSGTRLTVV.

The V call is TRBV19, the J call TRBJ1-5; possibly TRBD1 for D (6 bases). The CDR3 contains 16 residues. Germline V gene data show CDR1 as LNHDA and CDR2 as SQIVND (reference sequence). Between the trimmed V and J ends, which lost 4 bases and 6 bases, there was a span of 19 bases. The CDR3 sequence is CASSKPPGAGGQPQHF. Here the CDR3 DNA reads TGTGCCAGTAGTAAACCTCCAGGGGCGGGCGGTCAGCCCCAGCATTTT.

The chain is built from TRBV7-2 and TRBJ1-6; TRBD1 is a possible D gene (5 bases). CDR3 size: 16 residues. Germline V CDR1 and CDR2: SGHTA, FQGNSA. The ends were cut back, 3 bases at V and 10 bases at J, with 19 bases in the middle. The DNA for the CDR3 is TGTGCCAGCAGCTTTGACGGACGGGACGCCAACTCACCCCTCCACTTT. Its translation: CASSFDGRDANSPLHF.

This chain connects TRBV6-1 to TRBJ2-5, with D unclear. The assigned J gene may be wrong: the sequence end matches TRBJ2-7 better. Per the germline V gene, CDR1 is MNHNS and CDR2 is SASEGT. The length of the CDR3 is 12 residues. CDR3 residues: CASSEHGYEQYF. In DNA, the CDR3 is TGTGCCAGCAGTGAACACGGCTACGAGCAGTACTTC.

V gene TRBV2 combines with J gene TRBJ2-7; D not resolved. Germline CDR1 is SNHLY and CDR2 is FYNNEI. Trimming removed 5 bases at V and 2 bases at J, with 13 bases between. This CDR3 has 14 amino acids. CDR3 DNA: TGTGCCAGCAGTAGGGCACCAGTTACCTACGAGCAGTACTTC. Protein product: CASSRAPVTYEQYF.

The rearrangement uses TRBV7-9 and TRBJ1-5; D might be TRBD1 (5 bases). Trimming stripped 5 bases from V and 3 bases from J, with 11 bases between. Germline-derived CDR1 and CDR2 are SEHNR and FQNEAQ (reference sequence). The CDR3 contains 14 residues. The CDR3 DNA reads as TGTGCCAGCAGCCTTCTGGGGCCCAATCAGCCCCAGCATTTT. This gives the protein CASSLLGPNQPQHF.